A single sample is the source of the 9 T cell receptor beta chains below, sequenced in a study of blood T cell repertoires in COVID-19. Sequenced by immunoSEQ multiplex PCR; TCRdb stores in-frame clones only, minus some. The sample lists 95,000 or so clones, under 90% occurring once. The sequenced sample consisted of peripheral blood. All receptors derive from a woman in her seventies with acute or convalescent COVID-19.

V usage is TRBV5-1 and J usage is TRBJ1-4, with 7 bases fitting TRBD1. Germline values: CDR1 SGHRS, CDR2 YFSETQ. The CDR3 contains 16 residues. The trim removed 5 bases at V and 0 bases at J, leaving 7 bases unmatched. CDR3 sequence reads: CASRHGTAATNEKLFF. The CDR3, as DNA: TGCGCCAGCAGACATGGGACAGCTGCAACTAATGAAAAACTGTTTTTT.

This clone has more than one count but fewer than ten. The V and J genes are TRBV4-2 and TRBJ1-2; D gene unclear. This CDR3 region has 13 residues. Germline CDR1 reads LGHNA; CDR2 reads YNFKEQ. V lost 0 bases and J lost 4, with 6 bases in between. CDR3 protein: CASSQDAGYGYTF. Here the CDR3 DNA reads TGTGCCAGCAGCCAAGATGCGGGCTATGGCTACACCTTC.

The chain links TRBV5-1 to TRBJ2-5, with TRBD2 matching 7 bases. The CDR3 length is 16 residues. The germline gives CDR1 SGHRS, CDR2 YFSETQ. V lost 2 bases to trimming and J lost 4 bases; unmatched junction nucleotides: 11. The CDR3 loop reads CASSFHPGLEGETQYF. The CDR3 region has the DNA TGCGCCAGCAGCTTCCATCCAGGACTAGAGGGAGAGACCCAGTACTTC.

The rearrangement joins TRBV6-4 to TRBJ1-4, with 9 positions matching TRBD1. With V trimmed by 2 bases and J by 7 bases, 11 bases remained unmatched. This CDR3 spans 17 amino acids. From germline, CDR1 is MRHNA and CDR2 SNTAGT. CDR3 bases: TGTGCCAGCAGTGACCCGATAAGGACAGGGGTTCGTGAAAAACTGTTTTTT. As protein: CASSDPIRTGVREKLFF.

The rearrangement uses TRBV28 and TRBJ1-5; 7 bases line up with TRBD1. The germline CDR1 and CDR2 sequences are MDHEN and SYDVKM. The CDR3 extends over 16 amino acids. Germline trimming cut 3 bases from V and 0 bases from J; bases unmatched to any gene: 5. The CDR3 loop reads CASSFGAGGSNQPQHF. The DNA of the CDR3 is TGTGCCAGCAGTTTTGGGGCAGGGGGTAGCAATCAGCCCCAGCATTTT. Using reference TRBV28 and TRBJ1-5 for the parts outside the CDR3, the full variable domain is DVKVTQSSRYLVKRTGEKVFLECVQDMDHENMFWYRQDPGLGLRLIYFSYDVKMKEKGDIPEGYSVSREKKERFSLILESASTNQTSMYLCASSFGAGGSNQPQHFGDGTRLSIL.

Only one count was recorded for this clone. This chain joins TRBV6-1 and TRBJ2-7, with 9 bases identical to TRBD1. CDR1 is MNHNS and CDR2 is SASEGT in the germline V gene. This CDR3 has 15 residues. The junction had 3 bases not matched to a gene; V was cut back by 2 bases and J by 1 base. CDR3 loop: CASSEPGQGSYEQYV. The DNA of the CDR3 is TGTGCCAGCAGTGAACCGGGACAGGGTTCCTACGAGCAGTACGTC.

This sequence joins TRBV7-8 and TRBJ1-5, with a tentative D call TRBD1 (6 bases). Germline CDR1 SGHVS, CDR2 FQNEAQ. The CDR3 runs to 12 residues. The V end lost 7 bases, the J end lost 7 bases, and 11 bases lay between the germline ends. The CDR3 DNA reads TGTGCCAGCACCCAGGGGAACCAGCCCCAGCATTTT. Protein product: CASTQGNQPQHF.

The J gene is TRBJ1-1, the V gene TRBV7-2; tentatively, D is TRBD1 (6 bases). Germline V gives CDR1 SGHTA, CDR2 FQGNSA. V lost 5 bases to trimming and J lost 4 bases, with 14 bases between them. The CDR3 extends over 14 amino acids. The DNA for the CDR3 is TGTGCCAGCAGCAAACAGGGTGGGATCACTGAAGCTTTCTTT. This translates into CASSKQGGITEAFF.

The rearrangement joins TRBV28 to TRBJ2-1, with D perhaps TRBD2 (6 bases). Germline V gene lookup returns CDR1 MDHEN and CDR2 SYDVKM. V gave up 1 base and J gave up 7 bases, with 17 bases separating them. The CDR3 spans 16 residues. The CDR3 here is CASSLLDYLTLNEQFF. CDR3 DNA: TGTGCCAGCAGTTTATTGGACTACCTAACACTTAATGAGCAGTTCTTC.